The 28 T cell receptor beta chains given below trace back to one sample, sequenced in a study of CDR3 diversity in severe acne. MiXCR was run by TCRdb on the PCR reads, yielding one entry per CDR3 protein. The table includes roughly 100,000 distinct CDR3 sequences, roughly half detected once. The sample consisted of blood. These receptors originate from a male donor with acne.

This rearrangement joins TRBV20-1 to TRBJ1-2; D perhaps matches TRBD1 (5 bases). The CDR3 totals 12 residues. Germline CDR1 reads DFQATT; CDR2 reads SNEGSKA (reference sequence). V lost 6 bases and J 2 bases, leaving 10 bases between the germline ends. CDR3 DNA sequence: TGCAGTGCCTTTGACAGAAACTATGGCTACACCTTC. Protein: CSAFDRNYGYTF.

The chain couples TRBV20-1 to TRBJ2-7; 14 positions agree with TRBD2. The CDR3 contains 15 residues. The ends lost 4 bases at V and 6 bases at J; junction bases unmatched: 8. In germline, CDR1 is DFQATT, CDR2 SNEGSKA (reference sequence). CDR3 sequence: CSAKGLAGGLGEQYF. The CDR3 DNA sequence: TGCAGTGCTAAAGGACTAGCGGGAGGTCTGGGCGAGCAGTACTTC.

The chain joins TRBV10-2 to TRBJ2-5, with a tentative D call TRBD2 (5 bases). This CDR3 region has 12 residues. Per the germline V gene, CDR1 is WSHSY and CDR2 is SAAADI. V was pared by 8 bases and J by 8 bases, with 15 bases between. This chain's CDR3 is CASRGRLRTQYF. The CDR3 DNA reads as TGCGCCAGCCGCGGGCGCCTCCGAACCCAGTACTTC.

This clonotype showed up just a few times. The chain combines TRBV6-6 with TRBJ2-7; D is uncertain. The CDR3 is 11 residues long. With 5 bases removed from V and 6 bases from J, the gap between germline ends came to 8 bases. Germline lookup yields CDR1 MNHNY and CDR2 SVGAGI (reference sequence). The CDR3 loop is CASSTPFEQYF. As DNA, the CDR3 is TGTGCCAGCAGTACTCCGTTCGAGCAGTACTTC.

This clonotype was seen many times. The CDR3 sequence is CASSYRLAGGETQYF. CDR3 DNA sequence: TGTGCCAGCAGCTACCGACTAGCGGGAGGGGAGACCCAGTACTTC. The chain links TRBV5-4 to TRBJ2-5; 14 bases align to TRBD2. Germline CDR1 reads SGHNT; CDR2 reads YYREEE (reference sequence). V lost 3 bases and J lost 5; bases outside the gene matches: 3. The CDR3 covers 15 residues.

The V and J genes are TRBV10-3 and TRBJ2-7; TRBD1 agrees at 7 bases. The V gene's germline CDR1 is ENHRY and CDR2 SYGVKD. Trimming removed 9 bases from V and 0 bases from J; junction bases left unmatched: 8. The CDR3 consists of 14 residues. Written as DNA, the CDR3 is TGTGCCATTTCACAGGGGATAGGCTCCTACGAGCAGTACTTC. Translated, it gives CAISQGIGSYEQYF.

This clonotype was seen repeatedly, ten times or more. CDR3 bases: TGTGCCAGCAGCCGGGACAGGGACCTTTACGAGCAGTACTTC. It encodes CASSRDRDLYEQYF. The chain combines TRBV12-3 or TRBV12-4 with TRBJ2-7; TRBD1 agrees at 9 bases. J was trimmed by 4 bases and V by 6 bases; bases with no gene match: 7. The CDR3 length is 14 residues.

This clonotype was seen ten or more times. Here the CDR3 reads CASSQDGRQDLNSPLHF. CDR3 DNA sequence: TGTGCCAGCAGCCAAGATGGGAGACAGGACCTCAATTCACCCCTCCACTTT. V usage is TRBV4-2 and J usage is TRBJ1-6, with a weak D call TRBD1 (6 bases). Trimming took 0 bases from V and 7 from J, leaving 16 bases between them. This CDR3 is built from 17 residues. Germline V gives CDR1 LGHNA, CDR2 YNFKEQ.

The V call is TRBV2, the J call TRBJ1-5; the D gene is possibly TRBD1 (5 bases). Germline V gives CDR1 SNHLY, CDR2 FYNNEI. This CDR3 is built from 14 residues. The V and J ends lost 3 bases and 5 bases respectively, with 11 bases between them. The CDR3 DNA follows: TGTGCCAGCAGTGACCCCGGGGGGGATCAGCCCCAGCATTTT. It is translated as CASSDPGGDQPQHF.

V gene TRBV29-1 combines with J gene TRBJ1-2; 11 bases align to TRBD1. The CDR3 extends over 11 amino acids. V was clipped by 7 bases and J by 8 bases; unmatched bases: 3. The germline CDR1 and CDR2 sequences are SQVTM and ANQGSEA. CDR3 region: CSGGQGGGYTF. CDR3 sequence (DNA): TGCAGCGGGGGACAGGGGGGCGGCTACACCTTC. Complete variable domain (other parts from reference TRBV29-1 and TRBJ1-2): SAVISQKPSRDICQRGTSLTIQCQVDSQVTMMFWYRQQPGQSLTLIATANQGSEATYESGFVIDKFPISRPNLTFSTLTVSNMSPEDSSIYLCSGGQGGGYTFGSGTRLTVV.

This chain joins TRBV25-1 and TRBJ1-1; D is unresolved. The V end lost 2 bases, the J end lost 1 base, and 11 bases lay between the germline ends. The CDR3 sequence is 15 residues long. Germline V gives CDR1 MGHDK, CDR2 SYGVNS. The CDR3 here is CASSENAGTNTEAFF. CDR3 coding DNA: TGTGCCAGCAGTGAAAATGCTGGAACGAACACTGAAGCTTTCTTT.

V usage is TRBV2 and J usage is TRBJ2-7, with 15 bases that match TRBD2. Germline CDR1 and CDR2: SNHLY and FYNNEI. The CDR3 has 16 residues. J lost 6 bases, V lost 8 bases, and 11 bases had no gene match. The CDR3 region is CASGGLAGGGGAEQYF. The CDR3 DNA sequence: TGTGCCAGCGGTGGACTAGCGGGAGGGGGGGGAGCCGAGCAGTACTTC.

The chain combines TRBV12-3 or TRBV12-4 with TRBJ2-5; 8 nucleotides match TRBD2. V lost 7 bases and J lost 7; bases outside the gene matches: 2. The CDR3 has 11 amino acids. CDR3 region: CASIRGGTQYF. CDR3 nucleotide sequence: TGTGCCAGCATCCGGGGGGGGACCCAGTACTTC.

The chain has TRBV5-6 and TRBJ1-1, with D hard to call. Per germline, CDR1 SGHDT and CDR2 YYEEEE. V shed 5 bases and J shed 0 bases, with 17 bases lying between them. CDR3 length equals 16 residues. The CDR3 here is CASSFATSELNTEAFF. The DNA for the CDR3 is TGTGCCAGCAGTTTCGCGACAAGTGAGTTGAACACTGAAGCTTTCTTT.

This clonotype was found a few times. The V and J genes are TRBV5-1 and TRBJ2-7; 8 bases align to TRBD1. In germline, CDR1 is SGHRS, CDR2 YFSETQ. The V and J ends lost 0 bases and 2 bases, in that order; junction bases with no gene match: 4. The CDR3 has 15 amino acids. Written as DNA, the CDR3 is TGCGCCAGCAGCTTGGAGCAGGGGGCGACCTACGAGCAGTACTTC. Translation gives CASSLEQGATYEQYF.

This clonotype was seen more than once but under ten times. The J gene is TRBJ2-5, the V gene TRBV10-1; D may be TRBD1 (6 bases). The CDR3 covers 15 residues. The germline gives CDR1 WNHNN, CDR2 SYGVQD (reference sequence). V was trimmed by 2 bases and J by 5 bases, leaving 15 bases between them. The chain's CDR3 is CASSERTDPWETQYF. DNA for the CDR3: TGCGCCAGCAGTGAGCGGACAGACCCGTGGGAGACCCAGTACTTC.

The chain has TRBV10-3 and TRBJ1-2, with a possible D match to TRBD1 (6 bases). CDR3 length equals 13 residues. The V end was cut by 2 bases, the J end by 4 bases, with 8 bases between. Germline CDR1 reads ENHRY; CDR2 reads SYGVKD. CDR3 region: CAISEPDSYGYTF. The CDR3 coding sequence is TGTGCCATCAGTGAGCCGGACAGCTATGGCTACACCTTC.

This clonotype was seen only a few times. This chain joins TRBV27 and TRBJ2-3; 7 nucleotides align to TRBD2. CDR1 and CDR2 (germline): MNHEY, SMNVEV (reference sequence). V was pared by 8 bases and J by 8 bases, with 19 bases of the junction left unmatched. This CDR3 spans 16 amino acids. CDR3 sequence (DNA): TGTGCCAGCTCCCGTCGTGCGCGGGAGAACGCTGGTACGCAGTATTTT. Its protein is CASSRRARENAGTQYF.

The CDR3 DNA follows: TGTGCCAGCAGTCGTCCCGGGACAGGGGGCGGCTACGAGCAGTACTTC. The encoded protein is CASSRPGTGGGYEQYF. V is TRBV25-1 and J is TRBJ2-7; 12 bases align to TRBD1. The CDR3 has 16 amino acids. Germline CDR1 is MGHDK and CDR2 is SYGVNS. V lost 5 bases, J lost 3 bases, and 8 bases stayed unmatched.

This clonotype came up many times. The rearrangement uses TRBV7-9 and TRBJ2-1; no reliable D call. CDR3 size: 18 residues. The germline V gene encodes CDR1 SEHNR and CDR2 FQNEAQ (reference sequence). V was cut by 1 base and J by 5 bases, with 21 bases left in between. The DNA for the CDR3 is TGTGCCAGCAGCTTAGGAGCTGTACGATATCCCGTCAACAATGAGCAGTTCTTC. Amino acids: CASSLGAVRYPVNNEQFF.

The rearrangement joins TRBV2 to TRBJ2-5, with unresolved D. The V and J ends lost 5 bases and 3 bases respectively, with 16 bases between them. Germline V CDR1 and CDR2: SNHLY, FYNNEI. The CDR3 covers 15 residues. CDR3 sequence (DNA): TGTGCCAGCAGTTCGTACTTCCCGAGCAAAGAGACCCAGTACTTC. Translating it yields CASSSYFPSKETQYF. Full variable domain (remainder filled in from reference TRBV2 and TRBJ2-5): EPEVTQTPSHQVTQMGQEVILRCVPISNHLYFYWYRQILGQKVEFLVSFYNNEISEKSEIFDDQFSVERPDGSNFTLKIRSTKLEDSAMYFCASSSYFPSKETQYFGPGTRLLVL.

The CDR3 DNA reads TGTGCCAGCAGTGGACAGCTAGACAATGAGCAGTTCTTC. Protein: CASSGQLDNEQFF. The chain couples TRBV2 to TRBJ2-1, with D possibly matching TRBD1 (5 bases). The CDR3 runs to 13 residues. V was shortened by 4 bases and J by 5 bases, with 9 bases between the two germline ends. Looked up from germline, CDR1 is SNHLY and CDR2 is FYNNEI.

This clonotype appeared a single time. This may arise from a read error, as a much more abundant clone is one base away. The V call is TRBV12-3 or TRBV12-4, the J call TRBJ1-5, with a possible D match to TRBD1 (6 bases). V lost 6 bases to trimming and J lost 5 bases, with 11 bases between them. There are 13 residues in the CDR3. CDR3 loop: CASSPRGDQPQHF. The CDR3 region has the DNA TGTGCCAGCAGCCCCAGGGGAGATCAGCCCCAGCATTTT.

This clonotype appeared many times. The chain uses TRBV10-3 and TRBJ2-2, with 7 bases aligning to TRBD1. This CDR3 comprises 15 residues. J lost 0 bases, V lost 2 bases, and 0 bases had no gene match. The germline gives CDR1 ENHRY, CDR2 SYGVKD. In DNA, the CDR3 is TGTGCCATCAGTGAGGGGACAGCGAACACCGGGGAGCTGTTTTTT. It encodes CAISEGTANTGELFF.

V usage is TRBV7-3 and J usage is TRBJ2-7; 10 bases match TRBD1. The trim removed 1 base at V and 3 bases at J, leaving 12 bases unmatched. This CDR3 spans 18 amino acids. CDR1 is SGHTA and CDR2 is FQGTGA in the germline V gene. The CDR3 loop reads CASSLIAGLRTGGYEQYF. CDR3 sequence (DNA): TGTGCCAGCAGCTTAATAGCCGGACTCCGGACAGGGGGCTACGAGCAGTACTTC.

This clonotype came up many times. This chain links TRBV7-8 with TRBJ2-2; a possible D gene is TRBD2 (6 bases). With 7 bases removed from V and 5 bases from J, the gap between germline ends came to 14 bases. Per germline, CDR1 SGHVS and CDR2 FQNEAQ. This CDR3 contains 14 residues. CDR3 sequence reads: CASTEAGRTGELFF. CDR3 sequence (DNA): TGTGCCAGCACGGAAGCAGGGAGGACCGGGGAGCTGTTTTTT.

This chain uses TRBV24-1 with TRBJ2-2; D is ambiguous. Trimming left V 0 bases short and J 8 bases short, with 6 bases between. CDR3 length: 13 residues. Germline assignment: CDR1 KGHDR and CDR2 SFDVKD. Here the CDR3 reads CATSDLFRGELFF. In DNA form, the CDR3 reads TGTGCCACCAGTGATTTGTTCCGGGGGGAGCTGTTTTTT.

Here the CDR3 reads CASSPVEGLNQPQHF. CDR3 coding DNA: TGTGCCAGCAGCCCCGTTGAAGGGCTCAATCAGCCCCAGCATTTT. V and J are TRBV7-8 and TRBJ1-5; D is ambiguous. V was cut by 5 bases and J by 3 bases, with 14 bases left in between. Germline V CDR1 and CDR2: SGHVS, FQNEAQ. This CDR3 comprises 15 residues.